The present TCR beta chain was sequenced within a study of T cell repertoires in cytomegalovirus infection. The wider study: Public signatures in TCR beta pointed to CMV infection and matching HLA type. Points from the study as a whole: The ex vivo response was dominated by HLA-C-restricted CMV-specific TCR beta clonotypes.

Using its own MiXCR run on the reads, TCRdb lists one record per CDR3 protein. Here the sample spans around 570,000 distinct CDR3 sequences, under 45% being singletons. Comments on this clonotype: Its target is not known.

The CDR3 runs 19 residues. CDR1 and CDR2 (germline): SEHNR, FQNEAQ (reference sequence). J was trimmed by 1 base and V by 4 bases; bases with no gene match: 18. The receptor was isolated from a human donor in good health (CMV status not recorded). Some clones in this sample may be carry-over from other donors' samples. The sequenced sample was cultured PBMCs, obtained from culture after CMV antigen stimulation. This chain uses TRBV7-9 with TRBJ2-7, with TRBD2 matching 8 bases. CDR3 sequence: CASSSFERGKTTFSYEQYF. For the CDR3, the DNA is TGTGCCAGCAGCTCCTTTGAGCGGGGGAAAACGACATTTTCCTACGAGCAGTACTTC.